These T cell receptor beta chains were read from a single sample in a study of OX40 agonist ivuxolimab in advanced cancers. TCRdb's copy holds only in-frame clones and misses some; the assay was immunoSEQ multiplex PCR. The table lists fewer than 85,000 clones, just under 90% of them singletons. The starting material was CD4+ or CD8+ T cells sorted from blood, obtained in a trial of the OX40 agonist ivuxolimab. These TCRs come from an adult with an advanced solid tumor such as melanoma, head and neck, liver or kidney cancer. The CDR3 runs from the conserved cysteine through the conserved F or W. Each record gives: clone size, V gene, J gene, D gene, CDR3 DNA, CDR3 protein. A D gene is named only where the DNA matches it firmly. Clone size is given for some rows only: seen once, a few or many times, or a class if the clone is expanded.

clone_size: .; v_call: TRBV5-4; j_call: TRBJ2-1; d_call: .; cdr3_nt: TGTGCCAGCAGCTCCGCGTTTTTACTAGGGAATGAGCAGTTCTTC; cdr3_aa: CASSSAFLLGNEQFF
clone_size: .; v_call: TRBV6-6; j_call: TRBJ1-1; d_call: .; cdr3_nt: TGTGCCAGCAGTTACAACAAGAACACTGAAGCTTTCTTT; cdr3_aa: CASSYNKNTEAFF
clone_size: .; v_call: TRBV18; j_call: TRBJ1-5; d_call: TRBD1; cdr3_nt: TGTGCCAGCTCACTACAGGGGAATCAGCCCCAGCATTTT; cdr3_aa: CASSLQGNQPQHF
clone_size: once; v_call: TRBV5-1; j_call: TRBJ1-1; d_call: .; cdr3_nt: TGCGCCAGCAGCTTGCTCTCCATGAACACTGAAGCTTTCTTT; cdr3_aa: CASSLLSMNTEAFF
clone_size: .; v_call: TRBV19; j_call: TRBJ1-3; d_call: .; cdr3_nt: TGTGCCAGTAAAGGCTCCGGAAACACCATATATTTT; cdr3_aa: CASKGSGNTIYF
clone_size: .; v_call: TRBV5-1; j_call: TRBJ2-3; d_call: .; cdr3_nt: TGCGCCAGCTCCGAGGGGCTAGTCGGAGATACGCAGTATTTT; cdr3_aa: CASSEGLVGDTQYF
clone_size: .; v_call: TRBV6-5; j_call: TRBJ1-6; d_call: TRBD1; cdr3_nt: TGTGCCAGCAGTTACGACAGGGTTAATTCACCCCTCCACTTT; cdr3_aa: CASSYDRVNSPLHF
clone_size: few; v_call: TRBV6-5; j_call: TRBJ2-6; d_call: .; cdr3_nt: TGTGCCAGCAGTTACGCTGCTGGGGCCAACGTCCTGACTTTC; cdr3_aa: CASSYAAGANVLTF
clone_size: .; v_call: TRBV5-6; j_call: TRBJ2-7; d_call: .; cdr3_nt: TGTGCCAGCAGCTTGGTGGGAAAAAGCTCCTACGAGCAGTACTTC; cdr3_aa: CASSLVGKSSYEQYF
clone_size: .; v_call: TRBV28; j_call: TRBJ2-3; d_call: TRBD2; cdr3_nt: TGTGCCAGCACGACTACCAGGGGACTAGCGGGAGTAGTAGATACGCAGTATTTT; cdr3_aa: CASTTTRGLAGVVDTQYF
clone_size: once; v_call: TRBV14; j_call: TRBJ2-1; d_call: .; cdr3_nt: TGTGCCAGCAGCCCCCCCGGGGGCTCCTACAATGAGCAGTTCTTC; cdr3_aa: CASSPPGGSYNEQFF
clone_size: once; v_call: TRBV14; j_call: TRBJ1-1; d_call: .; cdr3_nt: TGTGCCAGCAGCCTCCCCGGGACAATGGAAGCTTTCTTT; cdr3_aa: CASSLPGTMEAFF
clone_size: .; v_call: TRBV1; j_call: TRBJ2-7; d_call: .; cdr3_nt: TGCACCAGCAGCCAAGACCCTGGGCCTAGCGGGAGAGGGGACGACGAGCAGTACTTC; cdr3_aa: CTSSQDPGPSGRGDDEQYF
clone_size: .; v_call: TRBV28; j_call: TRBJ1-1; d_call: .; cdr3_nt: TGTGCCAGCAGTTTATCCACGCAGGGGAACACTGAAGCTTTCTTT; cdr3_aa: CASSLSTQGNTEAFF
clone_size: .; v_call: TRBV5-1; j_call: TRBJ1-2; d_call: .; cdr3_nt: TGCGCCAGCAGCTTGATGCAGGGTGCTAACTATGGCTACACCTTC; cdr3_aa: CASSLMQGANYGYTF
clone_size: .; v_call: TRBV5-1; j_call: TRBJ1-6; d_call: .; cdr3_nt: TGCGCCAGCAGCTTGGACGGTGGGGATAGGTCACCCCTCCACTTT; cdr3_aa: CASSLDGGDRSPLHF
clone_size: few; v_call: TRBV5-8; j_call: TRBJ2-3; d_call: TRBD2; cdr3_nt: TGTGCCAGCAGCTTGGATCCCGGGAGGGCAGATACGCAGTATTTT; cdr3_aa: CASSLDPGRADTQYF
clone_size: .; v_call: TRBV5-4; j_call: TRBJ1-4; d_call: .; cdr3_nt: TGTGCCAGCAGCTTGGAGCTGGGAACTAATGAAAAACTGTTTTTT; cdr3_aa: CASSLELGTNEKLFF
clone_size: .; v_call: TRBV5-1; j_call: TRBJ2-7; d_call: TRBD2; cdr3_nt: TGCGCCAGCAACCTCGGGACTAGCGGCGAGAGGCAGTACTTC; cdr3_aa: CASNLGTSGERQYF
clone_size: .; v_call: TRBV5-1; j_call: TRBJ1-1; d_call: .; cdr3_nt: TGCGCCAGCAGCCTATCGGGAAGGGTGGAAACTGAAGCTTTCTTT; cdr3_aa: CASSLSGRVETEAFF
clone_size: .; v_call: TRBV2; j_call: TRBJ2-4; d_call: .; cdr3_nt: TGTGCCAGCCTTGGGTACAGTCGGCACATTCAGTACTTC; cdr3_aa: CASLGYSRHIQYF
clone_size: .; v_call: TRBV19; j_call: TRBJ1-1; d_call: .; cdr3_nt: TGTGCCAGTAGTCCGCGATGGGGCCTGGGGACTGAAGCTTTCTTT; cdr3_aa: CASSPRWGLGTEAFF
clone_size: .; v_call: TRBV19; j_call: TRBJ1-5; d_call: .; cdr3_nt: TGTGCCAGTAGTATTGAAGGGCTTAAGCGGACTCAGCCCCAGCATTTT; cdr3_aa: CASSIEGLKRTQPQHF
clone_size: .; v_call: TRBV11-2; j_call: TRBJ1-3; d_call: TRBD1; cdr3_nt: TGTGCCAGCAGCTTAAGATGGGACAGGGTTCGATCTGCCATATATTTT; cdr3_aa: CASSLRWDRVRSAIYF
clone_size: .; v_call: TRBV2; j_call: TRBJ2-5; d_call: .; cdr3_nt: TGTGCCAGCAAGGACCCAGGGGAGACCCAGTACTTC; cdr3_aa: CASKDPGETQYF
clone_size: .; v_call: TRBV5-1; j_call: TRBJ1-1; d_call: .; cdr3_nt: TGCGCCAGCAGCTTGGCGGGCTTGGGCAACACTGAAGCTTTCTTT; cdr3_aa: CASSLAGLGNTEAFF
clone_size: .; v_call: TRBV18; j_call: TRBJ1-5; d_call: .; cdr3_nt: TGTGCCAGCTCGCTATCGGGGGAAAATCAGCCCCAGCATTTT; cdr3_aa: CASSLSGENQPQHF
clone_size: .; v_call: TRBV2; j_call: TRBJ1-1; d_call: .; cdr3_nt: TGTGCCAGCAGTGAAACCCATATGAACACTGAAGCTTTCTTT; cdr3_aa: CASSETHMNTEAFF
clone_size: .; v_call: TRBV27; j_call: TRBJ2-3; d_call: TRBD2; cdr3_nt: TGTGCCAGCAGTTTATATGAGGGACTAAGAACAGATACGCAGTATTTT; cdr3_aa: CASSLYEGLRTDTQYF
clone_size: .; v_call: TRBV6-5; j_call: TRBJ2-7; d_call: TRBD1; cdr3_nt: TGTGCCAGCAGGGTAACAGGGGGTTCCTCCTACGAGCAGTACTTC; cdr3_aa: CASRVTGGSSYEQYF
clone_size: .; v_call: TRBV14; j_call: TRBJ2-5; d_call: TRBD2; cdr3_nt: TGTGCCAGCAGCCCTAGCGGGAGGGCGGAGACCCAGTACTTC; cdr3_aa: CASSPSGRAETQYF
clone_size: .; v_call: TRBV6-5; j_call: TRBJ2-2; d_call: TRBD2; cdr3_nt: TGTGCCAGCAGTTACTCGTCAGCGGGAGGGGCCGGGGAGCTGTTTTTT; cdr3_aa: CASSYSSAGGAGELFF
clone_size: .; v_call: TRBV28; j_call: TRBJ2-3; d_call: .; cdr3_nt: TGTGCCAGCAGTTTCCCCCGAACAGATACGCAGTATTTT; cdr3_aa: CASSFPRTDTQYF
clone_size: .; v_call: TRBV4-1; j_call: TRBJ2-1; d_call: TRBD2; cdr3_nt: TGCGCCAGCAGCCGACCGGGGGGAACTGAGCAGTTCTTC; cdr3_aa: CASSRPGGTEQFF
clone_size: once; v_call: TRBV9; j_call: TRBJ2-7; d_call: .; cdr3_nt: TGTGCCAGCAGCGTAGCAGGTTTTCCCTACGAGCAGTACTTC; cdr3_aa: CASSVAGFPYEQYF
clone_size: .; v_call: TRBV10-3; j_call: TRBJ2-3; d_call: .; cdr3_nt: TGTGCCATCAGGGACAGTTCTAGCACAGATACGCAGTATTTT; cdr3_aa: CAIRDSSSTDTQYF
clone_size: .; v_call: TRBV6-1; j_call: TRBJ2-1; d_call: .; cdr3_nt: TGTGCCAGCAGGGAGGGGGCCGATGAGCAGTTCTTC; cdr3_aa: CASREGADEQFF
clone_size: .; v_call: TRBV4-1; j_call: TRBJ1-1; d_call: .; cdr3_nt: TGCGCCAGCAGCCAAGATCTTGGGGTTTTAATCACTGAAGCTTTCTTT; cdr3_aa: CASSQDLGVLITEAFF
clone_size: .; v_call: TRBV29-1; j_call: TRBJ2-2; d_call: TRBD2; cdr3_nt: TGCAGCGTTGAAGGGCGGGAGGGCTTGAACACCGGGGAGCTGTTTTTT; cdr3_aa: CSVEGREGLNTGELFF